This is a list of T cell receptor beta chains from one sample in a study of shared clonotypes between healthy human individuals. TCRdb keeps only in-frame clones here, not all; method: immunoSEQ multiplex PCR. The data hold around 2.3 million clones, with under 97% observed a single time. Material for sequencing was naive CD4+ T cells sorted from blood. The origin of the receptors is a man in his late teens or twenties in good health. Both conserved end residues are part of each CDR3. D genes are given only for firm matches. For some rows the clone size is stated as once, few or many, or as a class when expanded; others skip it.

j_gene: TRBJ1-2; d_gene: -; abundance: once; v_gene: TRBV7-2; len: 15; CDR3aa: CASSLGELGPYGYTF; CDR3nt: TGTGCCAGCAGCTTAGGCGAATTGGGCCCCTATGGCTACACCTTC
j_gene: TRBJ1-6; d_gene: -; abundance: -; v_gene: TRBV19; len: 14; CDR3aa: CASSIAGGNSPLHF; CDR3nt: TGTGCCAGTAGTATCGCGGGGGGTAATTCACCCCTCCACTTT
j_gene: TRBJ2-1; d_gene: -; abundance: -; v_gene: TRBV7-9; len: 12; CDR3aa: CASSLGDNEQFF; CDR3nt: TGTGCCAGCAGCTTGGGAGACAATGAGCAGTTCTTC
j_gene: TRBJ2-7; d_gene: TRBD2; abundance: -; v_gene: TRBV5-1; len: 16; CDR3aa: CASSLVLGGSSYEQYF; CDR3nt: TGCGCCAGCAGCTTGGTTTTGGGGGGGAGCTCCTACGAGCAGTACTTC
j_gene: TRBJ1-2; d_gene: TRBD1; abundance: once; v_gene: TRBV30; len: 14; CDR3aa: CAWRRTGVNYGYTF; CDR3nt: TGTGCCTGGAGAAGGACAGGGGTCAACTATGGCTACACCTTC
j_gene: TRBJ2-5; d_gene: -; abundance: -; v_gene: TRBV5-4; len: 13; CDR3aa: CASSLPHRETQYF; CDR3nt: TGTGCCAGCAGCCTCCCACACAGGGAGACCCAGTACTTC
j_gene: TRBJ2-7; d_gene: -; abundance: -; v_gene: TRBV2; len: 12; CDR3aa: CASSIGGLEQYF; CDR3nt: TGTGCCAGCAGTATAGGCGGCCTCGAGCAGTACTTC
j_gene: TRBJ1-1; d_gene: -; abundance: -; v_gene: TRBV5-1; len: 13; CDR3aa: CASRDEMNTEAFF; CDR3nt: TGCGCCAGCCGGGATGAAATGAACACTGAAGCTTTCTTT
j_gene: TRBJ2-7; d_gene: -; abundance: once; v_gene: TRBV19; len: 14; CDR3aa: CASSPLGTRYEQYF; CDR3nt: TGTGCCAGTAGCCCCCTCGGGACTCGCTACGAGCAGTACTTC
j_gene: TRBJ2-7; d_gene: -; abundance: -; v_gene: TRBV5-4; len: 14; CDR3aa: CASSLKAGPYEQYF; CDR3nt: TGTGCCAGCAGCTTGAAGGCAGGGCCCTACGAGCAGTACTTC
j_gene: TRBJ1-5; d_gene: -; abundance: -; v_gene: TRBV19; len: 19; CDR3aa: CASSIVVNSGFYSNQPQHF; CDR3nt: TGTGCCAGTAGTATAGTCGTCAACAGTGGGTTTTATAGCAATCAGCCCCAGCATTTT
j_gene: TRBJ2-7; d_gene: TRBD1; abundance: once; v_gene: TRBV2; len: 15; CDR3aa: CASRTRTGYSYEQYF; CDR3nt: TGTGCCAGCAGAACCAGGACAGGGTACTCCTACGAGCAGTACTTC
j_gene: TRBJ2-2; d_gene: -; abundance: -; v_gene: TRBV6-1; len: 15; CDR3aa: CASSEGFRGTGELFF; CDR3nt: TGTGCCAGCAGTGAAGGTTTCAGGGGTACCGGGGAGCTGTTTTTT
j_gene: TRBJ1-3; d_gene: -; abundance: -; v_gene: TRBV30; len: 13; CDR3aa: CAWSKNSGNTIYF; CDR3nt: TGTGCCTGGAGTAAGAACTCTGGAAACACCATATATTTT
j_gene: TRBJ1-6; d_gene: -; abundance: once; v_gene: TRBV28; len: 17; CDR3aa: CASSSLGLGLKDSPLHF; CDR3nt: TGTGCCAGCAGTTCCTTAGGTCTCGGCCTGAAGGATTCACCCCTCCACTTT
j_gene: TRBJ2-3; d_gene: -; abundance: -; v_gene: TRBV11-3; len: 15; CDR3aa: CASSLTSSSTDTQYF; CDR3nt: TGTGCCAGCAGCCTAACATCGTCTAGCACAGATACGCAGTATTTT
j_gene: TRBJ2-5; d_gene: -; abundance: -; v_gene: TRBV18; len: 13; CDR3aa: CASSSGLQETQYF; CDR3nt: TGTGCCAGCTCCTCGGGACTCCAAGAGACCCAGTACTTC
j_gene: TRBJ2-1; d_gene: -; abundance: -; v_gene: TRBV7-2; len: 15; CDR3aa: CASSSSVTSYNEQFF; CDR3nt: TGTGCCAGCAGCTCCAGTGTCACCTCCTACAATGAGCAGTTCTTC
j_gene: TRBJ1-2; d_gene: -; abundance: -; v_gene: TRBV5-1; len: 14; CDR3aa: CASSLDTGLYGYTF; CDR3nt: TGCGCCAGCAGCTTGGACACAGGACTTTATGGCTACACCTTC
j_gene: TRBJ1-2; d_gene: -; abundance: -; v_gene: TRBV6-1; len: 13; CDR3aa: CASSEANAVGYTF; CDR3nt: TGTGCCAGCAGTGAAGCCAACGCCGTTGGCTACACCTTC
j_gene: TRBJ1-4; d_gene: TRBD1; abundance: -; v_gene: TRBV28; len: 14; CDR3aa: CASSLGTGGEKLFF; CDR3nt: TGTGCCAGCAGTTTAGGGACAGGGGGTGAAAAACTGTTTTTT
j_gene: TRBJ1-3; d_gene: TRBD1; abundance: -; v_gene: TRBV5-6; len: 17; CDR3aa: CASSLRATGVSGNTIYF; CDR3nt: TGTGCCAGCAGCCTGCGGGCGACAGGGGTCTCAGGGAACACCATATATTTT
j_gene: TRBJ2-7; d_gene: TRBD2; abundance: -; v_gene: TRBV18; len: 15; CDR3aa: CASSPVPSGSYEQYF; CDR3nt: TGTGCCAGCTCACCGGTTCCTAGCGGGAGCTACGAGCAGTACTTC
j_gene: TRBJ1-4; d_gene: -; abundance: -; v_gene: TRBV2; len: 15; CDR3aa: CASSEGKGVGEKLFF; CDR3nt: TGTGCCAGCAGTGAAGGTAAAGGGGTCGGTGAAAAACTGTTTTTT
j_gene: TRBJ1-2; d_gene: TRBD1; abundance: -; v_gene: TRBV28; len: 15; CDR3aa: CASSLMLGQGYGYTF; CDR3nt: TGTGCCAGCAGTTTGATGTTGGGACAGGGCTATGGCTACACCTTC
j_gene: TRBJ1-1; d_gene: TRBD1; abundance: -; v_gene: TRBV5-1; len: 16; CDR3aa: CASRRGQGNLNTEAFF; CDR3nt: TGCGCCAGCAGGAGAGGACAGGGGAACTTGAACACTGAAGCTTTCTTT
j_gene: TRBJ1-1; d_gene: TRBD1; abundance: -; v_gene: TRBV5-1; len: 14; CDR3aa: CASSLQGGLGEAFF; CDR3nt: TGCGCCAGCAGCTTGCAAGGGGGCTTGGGTGAAGCTTTCTTT
j_gene: TRBJ2-5; d_gene: -; abundance: -; v_gene: TRBV18; len: 14; CDR3aa: CASSPLAVWETQYF; CDR3nt: TGTGCCAGCTCACCATTGGCAGTATGGGAGACCCAGTACTTC